Here is one T cell receptor (beta chain) with its context. These data belong to a study of blood T cell repertoires in COVID-19. Repertoires were generated with immunoSEQ multiplex PCR, while TCRdb's copy carries only in-frame clones and drops some. The sample carries approximately 91,000 clones, roughly 80% recorded once. This CDR3 comprises 15 residues. The V gene's germline CDR1 is MNHEY and CDR2 SVGAGI. Trimming removed 6 bases at V and 1 base at J, with 15 bases between. The chain carries TRBV6-5 and TRBJ2-5, with TRBD1 as a possible D gene (6 bases). Sequencing input: peripheral blood. The clonotype originates from a human donor in a cohort sampled during active COVID-19. The CDR3 region is CASRPMRGFQETQYF. The CDR3 region has the DNA TGTGCCAGCAGACCTATGAGGGGGTTCCAAGAGACCCAGTACTTC.